This entry concerns a single T cell receptor beta chain. The data belong to a study of blood T cell repertoires in COVID-19. Study summary: Researchers got acute and convalescent COVID-19 samples from the United States, Italy and Spain. From T cells, B-cell-depleted T cells, or PBMCs came the material, which was cDNA or gDNA.

In the original workflow: From reference gene primer amplification, estimates of nucleated cell counts were derived. Measured with immunoSEQ multiplex PCR; TCRdb has only the in-frame clones, and not every one. The DNA was the basis for D and trimming; V, J and clone size are from that table. This sample has approximately 67,000 clones, with around 93% found just once. This CDR3 has 14 amino acids. From germline, CDR1 is SGHTA and CDR2 FQGNSA. V lost 5 bases and J lost 7, with 14 bases in between. V usage is TRBV7-2 and J usage is TRBJ2-2; D possibly corresponds to TRBD2 (6 bases). Sequencing was performed on peripheral blood. This TCR came from a human donor in a cohort sampled during active COVID-19. The CDR3 nucleotides read TGTGCCAGCAGCCGGACTACGTTCTTCGGGGAGCTGTTTTTT. Protein sequence: CASSRTTFFGELFF.